This TCR beta chain was obtained from a study of OX40 agonist ivuxolimab in advanced cancers. Clones were sequenced by immunoSEQ multiplex PCR, and TCRdb holds only the in-frame ones, with some missing. The repertoire includes tens of thousands of clones, roughly 90% of them detected once, and 1.3% to 1.5% sits in the top ten. Trimming removed 0 bases from V and 2 bases from J, with 17 bases in between. Germline-derived CDR1 and CDR2 are SGHTS and YDEGEE. This CDR3 has 17 residues. This chain uses TRBV5-8 with TRBJ1-2; D ambiguous. The input for sequencing was CD4+ or CD8+ T cells sorted from blood, taken in a trial of the OX40 agonist ivuxolimab. This sequence was found in an adult with an advanced solid tumor such as melanoma, head and neck, liver or kidney cancer. This chain's CDR3 is CASSLVIPRGRNYGYTF. The CDR3 nucleotides are TGTGCCAGCAGCTTGGTTATCCCCAGAGGGAGAAACTATGGCTACACCTTC. The full variable domain, completed using reference TRBV5-8 and TRBJ1-2, is EAGVTQSPTHLIKTRGQQATLRCSPISGHTSVYWYQQALGLGLQFLLWYDEGEERNRGNFPPRFSGRQFPNYSSELNVNALELEDSALYLCASSLVIPRGRNYGYTFGSGTRLTVV.